This record covers a single TCR beta chain. As yet, its antigen is unknown. Looked up from germline, CDR1 is SEHNR and CDR2 is FQNEAQ (reference sequence). Between the trimmed V and J ends, which lost 5 bases and 3 bases, there was a span of 12 bases. The CDR3 sequence is 14 residues long. TCRdb called the RT-PCR reads again in MiXCR, with one record for every CDR3 protein. The sample includes hundreds of thousands of distinct CDR3 sequences, roughly 12% of them seen just once. This sample is drawn from a study of response to subunit inactivated influenza vaccine. Findings and limits, study-wide: A suggestion made by the authors is that each seasonal influenza vaccination recruits few new T cells.

The data were also submitted as part of a second study, on T cells expressing NK-cell markers. That source reports: TCR beta cDNA was made by 5'RACE template switching with UMIs. Cells sorted as CD3+CD56+NKG2C+, CD3+CD56+NKG2C- and CD3+CD56-NKG2C+ T cells supplied the TCR beta repertoires. A few of the donors also had these clonotypes leading their CD3+CD56-NKG2C+ fraction. HCMV specificity of the expanded NKG2C+ T cell clones was not established.

The sequence came from a man aged 45-65 years who received an inactivated influenza vaccine. Sequencing used PBMCs from blood, obtained on the day of vaccination. V and J are TRBV7-9 and TRBJ2-3; D not resolved. The CDR3 loop reads CASSVASVTDTQYF. CDR3 sequence (DNA): TGTGCCAGCAGCGTCGCCTCGGTAACAGATACGCAGTATTTT.